This T cell receptor (beta chain) was observed in a study of shared clonotypes between healthy human individuals. Whole-study findings and limits: Non-shared clonotypes showed lower generation probabilities than clonotypes common to all four donors. Naive CD4 clonotype sharing across several donors was 4% to 5.5%.

Genomic DNA from each subset was divided evenly over several immunoSEQ plates. TCRdb keeps only in-frame clones here, not all; method: immunoSEQ multiplex PCR. The repertoire holds 98,000 or so clones, with about 70% as singletons. Every donor was a Caucasian adult from Nashville, Tennessee. This clone was found a few times. Its cognate antigen is unknown. The CDR3 totals 13 residues. Germline assignment: CDR1 MGHDK and CDR2 SYGVNS. V lost 2 bases, J lost 5 bases, and 6 bases lay in between. The sequencing sample was made of memory CD8+ T cells sorted from blood. As for subset: CD45RO+ cells pooled with CCR7-negative TemRA cells. The sequence was obtained from a woman aged 25 to 39 in good health. The V and J genes are TRBV25-1 and TRBJ2-2; D uncertain. The CDR3 DNA is TGTGCCAGCAGTGAAGGCCCGACCGGGGAGCTGTTTTTT. Protein sequence: CASSEGPTGELFF. The whole variable domain, filled in from reference TRBV25-1 and TRBJ2-2, reads EADIYQTPRYLVIGTGKKITLECSQTMGHDKMYWYQQDPGMELHLIHYSYGVNSTEKGDLSSESTVSRIRTEHFPLTLESARPSHTSQYLCASSEGPTGELFFGEGSRLTVL.